This T cell receptor beta chain emerged from a study of T cell changes during pregnancy in multiple sclerosis. This CDR3 has 17 residues. Unmatched junction bases numbered 4, after V lost 3 bases and J lost 2 bases. Germline CDR1 and CDR2: SGHTA and FQGTGA. The table came from immunoSEQ multiplex PCR; TCRdb's copy has only in-frame clones and leaves some out. The sample shows under 40,000 clones, around 90% of them seen only once. The clonotype originates from a female donor in good health, enrolled as a control in a pregnancy study. The sequencing used peripheral blood, collected in the second trimester of pregnancy. The rearrangement links TRBV7-3 to TRBJ2-6; TRBD1 agrees at 10 bases. CDR3 nucleotide sequence: TGTGCCAGCAGCTTCGGAGACAGGGGGCCTGGGGCCAACGTCCTGACTTTC. Amino acids: CASSFGDRGPGANVLTF.